This T cell receptor (beta chain) was captured in a study of CD8 T cells in ankylosing spondylitis. From germline, CDR1 is LGHDT and CDR2 YNNKEL (reference sequence). CDR3 size: 13 residues. V gave up 8 bases and J gave up 7 bases, with 15 bases separating them. As regards this clonotype: What it recognizes is unknown.

Study-level findings and limits: Some of these motif variants have turned up before, in reports on reactive arthritis synovial fluid and blood. Within peripheral blood, clones linked to disease were CD8+ and relatively rare. It appeared that ankylosing spondylitis blood was characterized by a TCR beta motif of under ten highly homologous variants. It was reported that disease-linked clones were significantly enriched in matched ankylosing spondylitis synovial fluid.

MiXCR, run by TCRdb on the 5' RACE reads, gives a single entry per CDR3 protein. The sample has about 500,000 distinct CDR3 sequences; about 13% are singletons. The TCR sequence derives from a male donor with ankylosing spondylitis. The chain uses TRBV3-1 and TRBJ2-1; D is unresolved. The material sequenced was blood, either unsorted or a sorted T cell fraction (not recorded which). The CDR3 loop is CASLLLGVNEQFF. The CDR3 coding sequence is TGTGCCAGCCTCCTATTGGGTGTTAATGAGCAGTTCTTC.